Below are 21 T cell receptor beta chains sequenced from a single sample in a study of blood T cell repertoires in COVID-19. Libraries were prepared by immunoSEQ multiplex PCR; TCRdb keeps only in-frame clonotypes and omits some of them. The repertoire has 100,000 or so clones, around 83% of them found once; the top ten carry roughly 1.9%. Sequencing was done on a sample of peripheral blood. Source of these receptors: a man between 65 and 79 years old with active or convalescent COVID-19.

The genes are TRBV2 and TRBJ1-1; a possible D gene is TRBD1 (6 bases). This CDR3 contains 17 residues. The germline V gene encodes CDR1 SNHLY and CDR2 FYNNEI. Between the trimmed V and J ends, which lost 0 bases and 1 base, there was a span of 15 bases. This chain's CDR3 is CASSEAGVYRANTEAFF. DNA for the CDR3: TGTGCCAGCAGTGAAGCGGGGGTTTACAGGGCGAACACTGAAGCTTTCTTT.

This clone was counted a few times. The rearrangement links TRBV19 to TRBJ1-1; a possible D gene is TRBD1 (5 bases). Trimming shortened V by 3 bases and J by 3 bases, and 14 bases separated the two germline ends. This CDR3 has 15 residues. CDR1 LNHDA and CDR2 SQIVND come from the germline V gene (reference sequence). CDR3 in amino acids: CASSMGGYRDTEAFF. The DNA of the CDR3 is TGTGCCAGTAGTATGGGGGGGTACCGGGACACTGAAGCTTTCTTT.

V usage is TRBV28 and J usage is TRBJ1-5; 8 bases align to TRBD1. Germline V gives CDR1 MDHEN, CDR2 SYDVKM. The CDR3 covers 17 residues. With V trimmed by 6 bases and J by 2 bases, 12 bases remained unmatched. DNA of the CDR3: TGTGCCAGCAGCATTCGTAACAGGGGGAGAGGCAATCAGCCCCAGCATTTT. It encodes CASSIRNRGRGNQPQHF.

The rearrangement links TRBV4-3 to TRBJ2-2, with a possible D match to TRBD2 (5 bases). V lost 3 bases, J lost 5 bases, and 10 bases lay in between. The CDR3 contains 14 residues. The germline V gene has CDR1 LGHNA and CDR2 YSLEER. The CDR3 sequence is CASSHTTRTGELFF. The CDR3 nucleotides read TGCGCCAGCAGCCACACCACTAGGACCGGGGAGCTGTTTTTT.

This chain joins TRBV6-1 and TRBJ1-6; D unclear. Germline CDR1 MNHNS, CDR2 SASEGT. V was shortened by 0 bases and J by 0 bases, with 6 bases between the two germline ends. The CDR3 sequence is 16 residues long. The CDR3 nucleotides read TGTGCCAGCAGTGAAGCGGGGAGCTCCTATAATTCACCCCTCCACTTT. Protein: CASSEAGSSYNSPLHF.

The V call is TRBV6-6, the J call TRBJ1-4, with 11 bases identical to TRBD1. Per the germline V gene, CDR1 is MNHNY and CDR2 is SVGAGI (reference sequence). Unmatched junction bases numbered 5, after V lost 4 bases and J lost 7 bases. CDR3 size: 15 residues. The CDR3 DNA reads TGTGCCAGCAGTTTGGGGACAGGGGGGTTTGAAAAACTGTTTTTT. It encodes CASSLGTGGFEKLFF.

Only one count was recorded for this clone. The chain has TRBV2 and TRBJ2-3, with 12 bases fitting TRBD2. V lost 3 bases to trimming and J lost 6 bases; unmatched junction nucleotides: 7. This CDR3 has 16 amino acids. Germline V gene data show CDR1 as SNHLY and CDR2 as FYNNEI. The chain's CDR3 is CASSEMLAGGLDTQYF. The CDR3 nucleotides are TGTGCCAGCAGTGAGATGCTAGCGGGGGGGCTGGATACGCAGTATTTT.

With respect to this clone: One junction end does not reproduce the germline sequence, and a read error may be involved. This chain joins TRBV7-7 and TRBJ2-6; 7 bases match TRBD1. This CDR3 is built from 16 residues. The germline V gene encodes CDR1 SSHAT and CDR2 FNYEAQ (reference sequence). DNA for the CDR3: TGTGCTAGCAGCCCCGGGACAGCCTCTGGGGCCAACGTCCTGACTTTC. Amino acids: CASSPGTASGANVLTF. Filled out from reference TRBV7-7 and TRBJ2-6, the complete variable domain reads GAGVSQSPRYKVTKRGQDVTLRCDPISSHATLYWYQQALGQGPEFLTYFNYEAQPDKSGLPSDRFSAERPEGSISTLTIQRTEQRDSAMYRCASSPGTASGANVLTFGAGSRLTVL.

The rearrangement links TRBV7-2 to TRBJ2-4; D is uncertain. Germline V gene data show CDR1 as SGHTA and CDR2 as FQGNSA. V lost 1 base and J 0 bases, leaving 13 bases between the germline ends. This CDR3 is built from 17 residues. The CDR3: CASSLEFEVLAKNIQYF. CDR3 DNA: TGTGCCAGCAGCTTAGAATTCGAGGTCCTAGCCAAAAACATTCAGTACTTC.

This sequence joins TRBV7-2 and TRBJ2-3, with 9 bases identical to TRBD1. Germline values: CDR1 SGHTA, CDR2 FQGNSA. This CDR3 is built from 15 residues. J lost 1 base, V lost 5 bases, and 4 bases had no gene match. Here the CDR3 DNA reads TGTGCCAGCAGCCTGGACAGGGGAGGCACAGATACGCAGTATTTT. It translates to CASSLDRGGTDTQYF. Using reference TRBV7-2 and TRBJ2-3 for the parts outside the CDR3, the full variable domain is GAGVSQSPSNKVTEKGKDVELRCDPISGHTALYWYRQSLGQGLEFLIYFQGNSAPDKSGLPSDRFSAERTGGSVSTLTIQRTQQEDSAVYLCASSLDRGGTDTQYFGPGTRLTVL.

The chain uses TRBV30 and TRBJ1-1, with TRBD1 identical over 8 bases. The CDR3 is made up of 17 amino acids. Germline loops: CDR1 GTSNPN, CDR2 SVGIG (reference sequence). Trimming at V came to 3 bases and at J to 1 base, leaving 13 bases not matched to a gene. CDR3 in amino acids: CAWRPQRGRGPNTEAFF. The DNA of the CDR3 is TGTGCCTGGAGGCCTCAGCGAGGCAGGGGGCCGAACACTGAAGCTTTCTTT. The entire variable domain, with the rest obtained from reference TRBV30 and TRBJ1-1, is as follows: SQTIHQWPATLVQPVGSPLSLECTVEGTSNPNLYWYRQAAGRGLQLLFYSVGIGQISSEVPQNLSASRPQDRQFILSSKKLLLSDSGFYLCAWRPQRGRGPNTEAFFGQGTRLTVV.

The chain links TRBV6-1 to TRBJ2-3; perhaps TRBD2 as D (5 bases). Germline V gene data show CDR1 as MNHNS and CDR2 as SASEGT. V dropped 3 bases and J dropped 0 bases, with 10 bases sitting between them. The CDR3 has 15 residues. CDR3 amino acids: CASSEGRTSTDTQYF. The CDR3, as DNA: TGTGCCAGCAGTGAGGGGAGAACTAGCACAGATACGCAGTATTTT.

This clone was seen a handful of times. The rearrangement joins TRBV6-4 to TRBJ2-1; a weak D match, TRBD2 (5 bases). The CDR3 totals 13 residues. The germline V and J ends were trimmed by 5 bases and 9 bases, with 14 bases remaining between them. Germline CDR1 MRHNA, CDR2 SNTAGT. Here the CDR3 reads CASSRGIEGEQFF. The CDR3 region has the DNA TGTGCCAGCAGTCGAGGAATCGAGGGTGAGCAGTTCTTC.

This chain links TRBV28 with TRBJ1-4, with 12 bases matching TRBD1. Germline-derived CDR1 and CDR2 are MDHEN and SYDVKM. The CDR3 covers 15 residues. V gave up 4 bases and J gave up 7 bases; unmatched junction bases: 4. The DNA of the CDR3 is TGTGCCAGCAGTTCGTCGGGACAGGGGGCTGAAAAACTGTTTTTT. It encodes CASSSSGQGAEKLFF. The full variable domain, in which reference TRBV28 and TRBJ1-4 provide the parts outside the CDR3, is DVKVTQSSRYLVKRTGEKVFLECVQDMDHENMFWYRQDPGLGLRLIYFSYDVKMKEKGDIPEGYSVSREKKERFSLILESASTNQTSMYLCASSSSGQGAEKLFFGSGTQLSVL.

This chain connects TRBV19 to TRBJ1-5; 8 bases line up with TRBD1. CDR3 length equals 16 residues. Germline V gene sequence: CDR1 LNHDA, CDR2 SQIVND (reference sequence). The V segment lost 5 bases and the J segment 1 base; nucleotides outside the gene matches: 7. CDR3 in amino acids: CASSDRGRGSNQPQHF. The CDR3 DNA sequence: TGTGCCAGTAGTGACAGGGGCAGGGGAAGCAATCAGCCCCAGCATTTT. Looking up the rest from reference TRBV19 and TRBJ1-5 gives the full variable domain: DGGITQSPKYLFRKEGQNVTLSCEQNLNHDAMYWYRQDPGQGLRLIYYSQIVNDFQKGDIAEGYSVSREKKESFPLTVTSAQKNPTAFYLCASSDRGRGSNQPQHFGDGTRLSIL.

To note about this clone: The same CDR3 arises from other DNA sequences in this sample as well. The chain joins TRBV12-3 or TRBV12-4 to TRBJ1-2; possible D gene TRBD1, 6 bases. Trimming pared 6 bases from V and 2 bases from J, leaving 7 bases between. The CDR3 has 12 residues. The CDR3 DNA is TGTGCCAGCAGGCAGGGGAACTATGGCTACACCTTC. Translation: CASRQGNYGYTF.

CDR3 region: CASNDRVGYGYTF. CDR3 nucleotides: TGTGCCAGCAACGACAGGGTTGGCTATGGCTACACCTTC. This rearrangement joins TRBV19 to TRBJ1-2; 7 positions match TRBD1. V dropped 9 bases and J dropped 4; count of bases not matched to a gene: 8. The CDR3 loop spans 13 amino acids. The V gene's germline CDR1 is LNHDA and CDR2 SQIVND (reference sequence).

The chain couples TRBV30 to TRBJ1-5, with TRBD1 matching 8 bases. Germline assignment: CDR1 GTSNPN and CDR2 SVGIG (reference sequence). The CDR3 has 13 amino acids. Trimming at V came to 7 bases and at J to 3 bases, leaving 5 bases not matched to a gene. The CDR3 loop is CALRQGNNQPQHF. The CDR3 DNA follows: TGTGCCTTGAGACAGGGGAACAATCAGCCCCAGCATTTT. The full variable domain, its missing parts supplied by reference TRBV30 and TRBJ1-5, is SQTIHQWPATLVQPVGSPLSLECTVEGTSNPNLYWYRQAAGRGLQLLFYSVGIGQISSEVPQNLSASRPQDRQFILSSKKLLLSDSGFYLCALRQGNNQPQHFGDGTRLSIL.

This clone was counted a single time. The V gene is TRBV5-1, the J gene TRBJ2-5; 7 bases map to TRBD1. The trim removed 6 bases at V and 2 bases at J, leaving 10 bases unmatched. The CDR3 is made up of 15 amino acids. Germline CDR1 is SGHRS and CDR2 is YFSETQ. The CDR3 DNA sequence: TGCGCCAGCACCCTCTCGGGACAGTCTCAAGAGACCCAGTACTTC. Translation: CASTLSGQSQETQYF.

The rearrangement uses TRBV2 and TRBJ2-5, with a possible D match to TRBD2 (6 bases). Trimming removed 7 bases from V and 2 bases from J, with 14 bases in between. Germline values: CDR1 SNHLY, CDR2 FYNNEI. The CDR3 totals 14 residues. In DNA, the CDR3 is TGTGCCAGCACTCGAGGTGGGGGGCAAGAGACCCAGTACTTC. Translated, it gives CASTRGGGQETQYF.

V usage is TRBV18 and J usage is TRBJ2-1; TRBD1 aligns across 7 bases. The germline V gene encodes CDR1 KGHSH and CDR2 LQKENI. V shed 4 bases and J 0 bases; nucleotides not matched to a gene: 6. This CDR3 comprises 16 residues. The CDR3 DNA is TGTGCCAGCTCACAGAGACAGGGAAGCTCCTACAATGAGCAGTTCTTC. The encoded protein is CASSQRQGSSYNEQFF.